The 21 T cell receptor beta chains below were found in one sample sequenced in a study of T cells in narcolepsy. Here immunoSEQ multiplex PCR was the method, and the copy in TCRdb shows in-frame clones only, minus some. The sample carries fewer than 30,000 clones, around 85% recorded once. Source material: CD45RA- memory CD4+ T cells from PBMCs. The receptors were sampled from a human donor with narcolepsy.

The genes are TRBV19 and TRBJ1-5, with D uncertain. Germline-derived CDR1 and CDR2 are LNHDA and SQIVND (reference sequence). The CDR3 is 14 residues long. The V end was cut by 3 bases, the J end by 6 bases, with 12 bases between. CDR3 sequence: CASSIPGGGQPQHF. In DNA, the CDR3 is TGTGCCAGTAGTATCCCAGGAGGTGGTCAGCCCCAGCATTTT. Looking up the rest from reference TRBV19 and TRBJ1-5 gives the full variable domain: DGGITQSPKYLFRKEGQNVTLSCEQNLNHDAMYWYRQDPGQGLRLIYYSQIVNDFQKGDIAEGYSVSREKKESFPLTVTSAQKNPTAFYLCASSIPGGGQPQHFGDGTRLSIL.

This chain links TRBV18 with TRBJ2-6, with TRBD1 identical over 9 bases. After removal of 2 bases from V and 2 bases from J, the junction contained 7 bases not matched to a gene. This CDR3 has 18 amino acids. Germline V gene sequence: CDR1 KGHSH, CDR2 LQKENI. The CDR3 DNA reads as TGTGCCAGCTCACCATCCCCCCGACAGGGGGCTGGGGCCAACGTCCTGACTTTC. Its protein product is CASSPSPRQGAGANVLTF.

The chain combines TRBV5-1 with TRBJ2-2; a possible D gene is TRBD2 (6 bases). The V and J ends lost 2 bases and 5 bases respectively, with 13 bases between them. The CDR3 contains 15 residues. Germline CDR1 SGHRS, CDR2 YFSETQ. The CDR3 here is CASSLGSGRTGELFF. The CDR3 coding sequence is TGCGCCAGCAGCTTAGGGTCAGGGAGGACCGGGGAGCTGTTTTTT.

The chain combines TRBV29-1 with TRBJ2-4, with TRBD1 matching 8 bases. The V and J ends lost 7 bases and 9 bases, in that order; junction bases with no gene match: 11. This CDR3 has 13 amino acids. Germline CDR1 SQVTM, CDR2 ANQGSEA. The CDR3 sequence: CSGQGQGGGIQYF. The CDR3, as DNA: TGCAGCGGGCAAGGACAGGGAGGTGGCATTCAGTACTTC.

The gene calls are TRBV5-6 and TRBJ1-1; no reliable D call. Germline V lookup: CDR1 SGHDT, CDR2 YYEEEE. CDR3 size: 15 residues. Trimming shortened V by 1 base and J by 1 base, and 11 bases separated the two germline ends. This CDR3 reads CASSLPPAENTEAFF. The CDR3 DNA sequence: TGTGCCAGCAGCTTGCCCCCCGCGGAGAACACTGAAGCTTTCTTT.

The V call is TRBV5-6, the J call TRBJ2-1, with a weak D call TRBD2 (5 bases). Deletions cut 1 base from V and 8 bases from J, with 19 bases between. Germline V gene sequence: CDR1 SGHDT, CDR2 YYEEEE. This CDR3 region has 16 residues. The CDR3 loop reads CASSLTSRRRGHEQFF. In DNA form, the CDR3 reads TGTGCCAGCAGCTTGACTAGTCGACGGAGAGGGCATGAGCAGTTCTTC.

V is TRBV5-1 and J is TRBJ2-5; tentatively, D is TRBD2 (5 bases). The CDR3 is 15 amino acids. Germline CDR1 SGHRS, CDR2 YFSETQ. V was shortened by 7 bases and J by 5 bases, with 21 bases between the two germline ends. The CDR3 sequence is CASGGGRLVGETQYF. The CDR3 bases are TGCGCCAGCGGCGGCGGGCGCCTAGTGGGCGAGACCCAGTACTTC.

This sequence joins TRBV5-1 and TRBJ2-5; 8 bases map to TRBD2. Germline loops: CDR1 SGHRS, CDR2 YFSETQ. This CDR3 is 15 amino acids long. The junction had 8 bases not matched to a gene; V was cut back by 3 bases and J by 4 bases. In DNA, the CDR3 is TGCGCCAGCAGCTCTACTGATAGCGGGATAGAGACCCAGTACTTC. It yields the protein CASSSTDSGIETQYF.

This clone was seen more than once but under ten times. The CDR3 is CASSLPSGTNNEQFF. DNA of the CDR3: TGTGCCAGCAGCCTCCCTAGCGGGACTAACAATGAGCAGTTCTTC. This chain links TRBV13 with TRBJ2-1, with 9 bases that match TRBD2. The J segment lost 5 bases and the V segment lost 5 bases, leaving 7 bases of the junction unmatched. Germline loops: CDR1 PRHDT, CDR2 FYEKMQ (reference sequence). The CDR3 consists of 15 residues.

The chain combines TRBV2 with TRBJ2-5; 9 bases line up with TRBD1. This CDR3 spans 14 amino acids. The trim removed 6 bases at V and 4 bases at J, leaving 6 bases unmatched. Germline V gene sequence: CDR1 SNHLY, CDR2 FYNNEI. The CDR3 loop is CASRVGQGRETQYF. The CDR3 region has the DNA TGTGCCAGCAGGGTAGGACAGGGGAGAGAGACCCAGTACTTC.

This clone was observed a single time. The chain uses TRBV18 and TRBJ1-2; maybe TRBD1 (5 bases). Germline V gene lookup returns CDR1 KGHSH and CDR2 LQKENI. The CDR3 is 15 residues long. Trimming left V 3 bases short and J 10 bases short, with 21 bases between. CDR3: CASSPTIEGRGDYTF. The CDR3 region has the DNA TGTGCCAGCTCACCCACCATAGAGGGTCGGGGGGACTACACCTTC.

The CDR3 sequence: CASTTLRTGSDTEAFF. The DNA of the CDR3 is TGTGCCAGCACAACCCTCCGGACAGGTAGTGACACTGAAGCTTTCTTT. The chain is built from TRBV5-5 and TRBJ1-1; 7 bases fit TRBD1. With V trimmed by 6 bases and J by 3 bases, 14 bases remained unmatched. Germline V gene sequence: CDR1 SGHKS, CDR2 YYEKEE (reference sequence). This CDR3 spans 16 amino acids.

The J gene is TRBJ2-3, the V gene TRBV7-2; 11 positions match TRBD1. CDR3 length: 16 amino acids. J was trimmed by 7 bases and V by 1 base; bases with no gene match: 7. Looked up from germline, CDR1 is SGHTA and CDR2 is FQGNSA. The CDR3 sequence is CASSLDGGQGANTQYF. In DNA, the CDR3 is TGTGCCAGCAGCTTAGATGGTGGACAGGGGGCAAATACGCAGTATTTT. The whole variable domain, filled in from reference TRBV7-2 and TRBJ2-3, reads GAGVSQSPSNKVTEKGKDVELRCDPISGHTALYWYRQSLGQGLEFLIYFQGNSAPDKSGLPSDRFSAERTGGSVSTLTIQRTQQEDSAVYLCASSLDGGQGANTQYFGPGTRLTVL.

Concerning this clone: At one of its ends the junction is not consistent with the germline gene, which may arise from a read error. The rearrangement joins TRBV6-6 to TRBJ1-1; 7 positions agree with TRBD1. The CDR3 sequence is 13 residues long. Germline CDR1 is MNHNY and CDR2 is SVGAGI (reference sequence). CDR3: CASSYRTGQGVGF. In DNA form, the CDR3 reads TGTGCCAGCAGTTATAGGACAGGCCAGGGGGTGGGATTT.

The gene calls are TRBV18 and TRBJ2-5; 8 positions agree with TRBD2. The assigned J gene may be wrong: the sequence end matches TRBJ2-7 better. From germline, CDR1 is KGHSH and CDR2 LQKENI. The CDR3 has 14 amino acids. CDR3 nucleotide sequence: TGTGCCAGCTCGGAGATGACTAGCGTGAACGAGCAGTACTTC. This translates into CASSEMTSVNEQYF.

This chain uses TRBV5-6 with TRBJ2-7; 10 positions agree with TRBD2. After removal of 6 bases from V and 5 bases from J, the junction contained 11 bases not matched to a gene. The length of the CDR3 is 15 residues. Germline CDR1 reads SGHDT; CDR2 reads YYEEEE. Here the CDR3 reads CASIKSGTSDHEQYF. In nucleotides, the CDR3 is TGTGCCAGCATCAAGTCCGGGACTAGCGACCACGAGCAGTACTTC.

This chain joins TRBV5-1 and TRBJ2-2; D gene uncertain. Germline assignment: CDR1 SGHRS and CDR2 YFSETQ. This CDR3 comprises 15 residues. Trimming took 0 bases from V and 6 from J, leaving 12 bases between them. Here the CDR3 DNA reads TGCGCCAGCAGCTTGGATGGGCCTTCTCCCGGGGAGCTGTTTTTT. Its protein is CASSLDGPSPGELFF.

The gene calls are TRBV19 and TRBJ2-4; TRBD2 matches 15 bases. Trimming at V came to 5 bases and at J to 1 base, leaving 12 bases not matched to a gene. CDR3 length equals 20 residues. Germline V gene sequence: CDR1 LNHDA, CDR2 SQIVND (reference sequence). The CDR3 here is CASSLYRTSGRAVAKNIQYF. DNA of the CDR3: TGTGCCAGTAGTCTTTACAGGACTAGCGGGAGGGCCGTCGCCAAAAACATTCAGTACTTC.

The CDR3 is CASSFPRTSGRGEQFF. CDR3 DNA sequence: TGTGCCAGCAGTTTCCCTCGGACTAGCGGGAGAGGTGAGCAGTTCTTC. The chain is built from TRBV27 and TRBJ2-1, with 13 bases that match TRBD2. The J segment lost 9 bases and the V segment lost 3 bases, leaving 8 bases of the junction unmatched. This CDR3 spans 16 amino acids. The germline V gene encodes CDR1 MNHEY and CDR2 SMNVEV (reference sequence).

The J gene is TRBJ2-7, the V gene TRBV28; D might be TRBD1 (6 bases). From germline, CDR1 is MDHEN and CDR2 SYDVKM. V shed 5 bases and J shed 1 base, with 15 bases lying between them. The CDR3 is made up of 15 amino acids. CDR3 in DNA: TGTGCCAGCAGTCCAAACAGGGCAGTGTCCTACGAGCAGTACTTC. Amino acids: CASSPNRAVSYEQYF.

The CDR3 DNA reads as TGTGCCAGCAGCCAAGGGGACAGAATTATCTCCTACAATGAGCAGTTCTTC. This translates into CASSQGDRIISYNEQFF. The rearrangement links TRBV4-2 to TRBJ2-1; 7 bases line up with TRBD1. CDR1 and CDR2 from the germline V gene are LGHNA and YNFKEQ. V dropped 1 base and J dropped 0; count of bases not matched to a gene: 6. The CDR3 length is 17 residues.